One and the same sample provided the 21 T cell receptor beta chains below, sequenced in a study of T-cell memory formation after mild COVID-19. MiXCR, applied by TCRdb to the 5' RACE reads, yields one record per CDR3 protein. The sample lists over 350,000 distinct CDR3 sequences; approximately 25% were seen once. What was sequenced was PBMCs or a T cell subset sorted from them (not recorded which). The receptors here all came from an adult woman who had mild COVID-19 (a few samples of this study predate the infection). Cell type and time point are not known.

The rearrangement uses TRBV21-1 and TRBJ2-7; TRBD2 is taken as the D call from the table, unchecked against the DNA. TRBV21-1 is a pseudogene locus. This CDR3 contains 15 residues. The CDR3 loop reads CASLTGLEEGYEQYF. The CDR3 nucleotides read TGTGCCAGCCTCACGGGGCTAGAAGAGGGCTACGAGCAGTACTTC.

V usage is TRBV5-1 and J usage is TRBJ2-5; 10 bases align to TRBD1. This CDR3 has 14 residues. Germline V lookup: CDR1 SGHRS, CDR2 YFSETQ. J lost 4 bases, V lost 6 bases, and 6 bases had no gene match. This chain's CDR3 is CASTDRGRGETQYF. CDR3 bases: TGCGCCAGCACCGACAGGGGGCGGGGAGAGACCCAGTACTTC.

This rearrangement joins TRBV28 to TRBJ2-7; D remains unclear. V shed 6 bases and J shed 0 bases, with 6 bases lying between them. The CDR3 extends over 12 amino acids. Germline values: CDR1 MDHEN, CDR2 SYDVKM. CDR3 DNA sequence: TGTGCCAGCAGCATCCTCTCCTACGAGCAGTACTTC. Its translation: CASSILSYEQYF.

A remark on this clonotype: Germline is not matched at one junction end, which may reflect a read error. The rearrangement joins TRBV20-1 to TRBJ2-5; tentative D call: TRBD2 (7 bases). The CDR3 length is 14 residues. In germline, CDR1 is DFQATT, CDR2 SNEGSKA (reference sequence). The CDR3 sequence: CSARGWGGGETQYF. The CDR3 DNA follows: TGCAGTGCCAGAGGATGGGGGGGCGGCGAGACCCAGTACTTC.

This clonotype was picked up a small number of times. The chain has TRBV24-1 and TRBJ2-1; TRBD2 might be the D (6 bases). The length of the CDR3 is 14 residues. Germline CDR1 KGHDR, CDR2 SFDVKD. Trimming removed 7 bases at V and 5 bases at J, with 14 bases between. DNA of the CDR3: TGTGCCACCAGGGGGACTTTAGCGAACAATGAGCAGTTCTTC. It is translated as CATRGTLANNEQFF.

There are many counts of this clonotype. The chain couples TRBV5-1 to TRBJ2-7; 8 bases line up with TRBD1. CDR3 size: 15 residues. From germline, CDR1 is SGHRS and CDR2 YFSETQ. V shed 4 bases, J shed 2 bases, and the junction held 8 bases outside the gene matches. CDR3 amino acids: CASSQTGTGAYEQYF. CDR3 DNA sequence: TGCGCCAGCAGCCAAACCGGGACAGGTGCCTACGAGCAGTACTTC.

The chain employs TRBV5-1 and TRBJ2-1; 8 bases align to TRBD1. Trimming cost V 5 bases and J 6 bases; bases outside gene matches: 4. Germline V lookup: CDR1 SGHRS, CDR2 YFSETQ. This CDR3 region has 13 residues. The CDR3 protein is CASRPTGGNEQFF. The CDR3 region has the DNA TGCGCCAGCAGACCAACAGGGGGCAATGAGCAGTTCTTC.

The rearrangement links TRBV7-2 to TRBJ1-6; the D gene is possibly TRBD1 (5 bases). The germline CDR1 and CDR2 sequences are SGHTA and FQGNSA. The CDR3 is 15 amino acids. V lost 3 bases to trimming and J lost 4 bases, with 10 bases between them. The CDR3 DNA is TGTGCCAGCAGCTTGGCAGGGACTTATAATTCACCCCTCCACTTT. It specifies CASSLAGTYNSPLHF.

J is TRBJ2-3 and V is TRBV7-9; 15 bases map to TRBD2. Germline V gene sequence: CDR1 SEHNR, CDR2 FQNEAQ (reference sequence). The CDR3 length is 17 residues. Trimming took 5 bases from V and 2 from J; bases not matched to a gene: 5. CDR3 amino acids: CASSGLAGGLDTDTQYF. Written as DNA, the CDR3 is TGTGCCAGCAGCGGACTAGCGGGGGGGCTGGACACAGATACGCAGTATTTT.

The chain recombines TRBV28 with TRBJ1-2; D may be TRBD1 (6 bases). V lost 6 bases and J 8 bases, leaving 16 bases between the germline ends. The CDR3 totals 13 residues. Germline values: CDR1 MDHEN, CDR2 SYDVKM. Written as DNA, the CDR3 is TGTGCCAGCAGCCTGCGGGGGGCGGTCGGCTACACCTTC. Its protein is CASSLRGAVGYTF.

The J gene is TRBJ1-1, the V gene TRBV12-3 or TRBV12-4; D call uncertain. The V end lost 3 bases, the J end lost 2 bases, and 7 bases lay between the germline ends. This CDR3 is 13 amino acids long. The CDR3 DNA follows: TGTGCCAGCAGTTTTGCGCAAAACACTGAAGCTTTCTTT. Its translation is CASSFAQNTEAFF.

The rearrangement links TRBV21-1 to TRBJ2-3. TRBV21-1 is an annotated pseudogene. The CDR3 has 11 residues. CDR3 bases: TGTGCCAGCAGCAAATGGGATATTCAGTATTTT. It specifies CASSKWDIQYF.

The chain couples TRBV6-5 to TRBJ2-7; perhaps TRBD2 as D (6 bases). V was pared by 6 bases and J by 6 bases, with 12 bases between. CDR1 and CDR2 (germline): MNHEY, SVGAGI. CDR3 length: 12 residues. CDR3 loop: CASRERRGEQYF. The CDR3 region has the DNA TGTGCCAGCAGGGAGCGGCGGGGCGAGCAGTACTTC.

CDR3 protein: CASSQVWTPAATDTQYF. CDR3 bases: TGCGCCAGCAGCCAAGTTTGGACCCCGGCGGCGACAGATACGCAGTATTTT. The gene calls are TRBV4-1 and TRBJ2-3; D gene unclear. The CDR3 consists of 17 residues. V was trimmed by 1 base and J by 3 bases, leaving 17 bases between them. Germline V gives CDR1 MGHRA, CDR2 YSYEKL.

J is TRBJ1-1 and V is TRBV20-1, with D possibly matching TRBD1 (5 bases). Germline assignment: CDR1 DFQATT and CDR2 SNEGSKA (reference sequence). The CDR3 contains 14 residues. V was clipped by 5 bases and J by 1 base, with 14 bases between them. CDR3: CSAGRQPRNTEAFF. The DNA for the CDR3 is TGCAGTGCTGGTAGACAGCCAAGGAACACTGAAGCTTTCTTT.

This clonotype was seen a few times. This sequence joins TRBV7-8 and TRBJ2-1; perhaps D is TRBD1 or TRBD2 (5 bases each). CDR1 is SGHVS, CDR2 FQNEAQ, per germline. Trimming shortened V by 5 bases and J by 8 bases, and 22 bases separated the two germline ends. CDR3 length: 16 residues. CDR3 sequence: CASSPIFVGDAYEQFF. CDR3 bases: TGTGCCAGCAGCCCAATCTTTGTCGGGGACGCATATGAGCAGTTCTTC.

Points on this clonotype: This may arise from a read error, as a much more abundant clone is one base away. The rearrangement links TRBV18 to TRBJ2-1, with D possibly being TRBD2 (6 bases). Trimming took 0 bases from V and 0 from J, leaving 6 bases between them. CDR1 is KGHSH, CDR2 LQKENI, per germline. This CDR3 region has 15 residues. CDR3 nucleotides: TGTGCCAGCTCACCACCGGGGGGCTCCTACAATGAGCAGTTCTTC. The encoded protein is CASSPPGGSYNEQFF.

In this sample, this clonotype turned up a few times. The chain recombines TRBV7-8 with TRBJ2-7; 11 bases fit TRBD2. The trim removed 5 bases at V and 5 bases at J, leaving 5 bases unmatched. Germline CDR1 SGHVS, CDR2 FQNEAQ. The CDR3 extends over 14 amino acids. The DNA of the CDR3 is TGTGCCAGCAGCCGACTAGCGGGGTCTGACGAGCAGTACTTC. It encodes CASSRLAGSDEQYF.

The rearrangement links TRBV25-1 to TRBJ2-1; weak D call: TRBD1 (6 bases). Germline CDR1 is MGHDK and CDR2 is SYGVNS. V lost 8 bases and J lost 2, with 19 bases in between. The CDR3 has 16 residues. CDR3 loop: CASGGRGAGAYNEQFF. The CDR3 nucleotides are TGTGCCAGCGGGGGCCGCGGCGCAGGGGCCTACAATGAGCAGTTCTTC.

This clonotype was observed a few times. The chain is built from TRBV18 and TRBJ2-2, with D perhaps TRBD2 (6 bases). The germline gives CDR1 KGHSH, CDR2 LQKENI. Trimming shortened V by 5 bases and J by 2 bases, and 15 bases separated the two germline ends. The CDR3 is made up of 16 amino acids. CDR3 protein: CASSSGLPGNTGELFF. In nucleotides, the CDR3 is TGTGCCAGCTCATCGGGACTCCCTGGCAACACCGGGGAGCTGTTTTTT.

The CDR3 nucleotides are TGTGCCAGCAGCTCGATCCGGCAGGGGGGCACCGGGGAGCTGTTTTTT. The encoded protein is CASSSIRQGGTGELFF. The rearrangement links TRBV11-2 to TRBJ2-2; D may be TRBD1 (7 bases). The CDR3 is 16 residues long. Germline V gene data show CDR1 as SGHAT and CDR2 as FQNNGV. With 4 bases removed from V and 4 bases from J, the gap between germline ends came to 16 bases.